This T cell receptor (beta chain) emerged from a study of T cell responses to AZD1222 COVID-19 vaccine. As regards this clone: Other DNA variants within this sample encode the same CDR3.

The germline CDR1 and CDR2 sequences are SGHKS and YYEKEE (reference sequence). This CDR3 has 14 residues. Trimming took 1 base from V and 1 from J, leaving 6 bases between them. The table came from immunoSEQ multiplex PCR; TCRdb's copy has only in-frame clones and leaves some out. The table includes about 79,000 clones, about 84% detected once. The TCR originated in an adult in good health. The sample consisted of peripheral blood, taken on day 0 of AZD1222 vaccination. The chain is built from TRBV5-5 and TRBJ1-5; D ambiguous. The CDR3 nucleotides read TGTGCCAGCAGCTTGCGTGGGAGCAATCAGCCCCAGCATTTT. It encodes CASSLRGSNQPQHF.